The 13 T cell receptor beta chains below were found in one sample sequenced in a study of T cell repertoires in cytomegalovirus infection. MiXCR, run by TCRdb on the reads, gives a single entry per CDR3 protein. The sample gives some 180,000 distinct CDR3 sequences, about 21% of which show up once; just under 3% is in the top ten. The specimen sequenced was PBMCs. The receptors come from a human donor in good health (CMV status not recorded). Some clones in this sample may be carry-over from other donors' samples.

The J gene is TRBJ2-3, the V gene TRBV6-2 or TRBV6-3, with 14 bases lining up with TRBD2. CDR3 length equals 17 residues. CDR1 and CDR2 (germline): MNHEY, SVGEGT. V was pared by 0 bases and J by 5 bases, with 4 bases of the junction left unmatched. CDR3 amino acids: CASSYSGLAGVVDTQYF. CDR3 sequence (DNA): TGTGCCAGCAGTTACTCGGGACTAGCGGGAGTGGTAGATACGCAGTATTTT.

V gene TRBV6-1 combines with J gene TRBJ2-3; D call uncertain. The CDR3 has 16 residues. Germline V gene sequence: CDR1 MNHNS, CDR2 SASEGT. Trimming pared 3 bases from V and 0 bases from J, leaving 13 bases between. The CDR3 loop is CASSDFPASSTDTQYF. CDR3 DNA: TGTGCCAGCAGTGATTTCCCAGCCTCTAGCACAGATACGCAGTATTTT.

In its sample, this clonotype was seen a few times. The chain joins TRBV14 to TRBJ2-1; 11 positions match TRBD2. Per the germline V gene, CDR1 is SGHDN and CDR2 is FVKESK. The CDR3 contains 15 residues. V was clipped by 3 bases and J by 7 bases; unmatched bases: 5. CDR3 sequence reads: CASSQGLAAMNEQFF. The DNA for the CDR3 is TGTGCCAGCAGCCAGGGACTAGCGGCGATGAATGAGCAGTTCTTC. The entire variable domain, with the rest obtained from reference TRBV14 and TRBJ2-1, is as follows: EAGVTQFPSHSVIEKGQTVTLRCDPISGHDNLYWYRRVMGKEIKFLLHFVKESKQDESGMPNNRFLAERTGGTYSTLKVQPAELEDSGVYFCASSQGLAAMNEQFFGPGTRLTVL.

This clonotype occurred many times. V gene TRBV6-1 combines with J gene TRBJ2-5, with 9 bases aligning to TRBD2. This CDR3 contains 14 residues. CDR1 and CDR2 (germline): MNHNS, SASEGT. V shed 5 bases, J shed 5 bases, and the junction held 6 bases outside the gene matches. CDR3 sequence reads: CASSYVGTSETQYF. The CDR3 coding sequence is TGTGCCAGCAGTTATGTAGGGACTAGCGAGACCCAGTACTTC.

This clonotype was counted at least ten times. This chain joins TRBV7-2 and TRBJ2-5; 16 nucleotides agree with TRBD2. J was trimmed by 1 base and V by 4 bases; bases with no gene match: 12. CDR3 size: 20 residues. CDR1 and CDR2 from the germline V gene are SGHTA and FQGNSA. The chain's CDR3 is CASSWTPTGLAGGGQETQYF. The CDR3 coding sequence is TGTGCCAGCAGCTGGACCCCCACGGGACTAGCGGGAGGGGGCCAAGAGACCCAGTACTTC. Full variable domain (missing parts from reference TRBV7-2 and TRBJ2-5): GAGVSQSPSNKVTEKGKDVELRCDPISGHTALYWYRQSLGQGLEFLIYFQGNSAPDKSGLPSDRFSAERTGGSVSTLTIQRTQQEDSAVYLCASSWTPTGLAGGGQETQYFGPGTRLLVL.

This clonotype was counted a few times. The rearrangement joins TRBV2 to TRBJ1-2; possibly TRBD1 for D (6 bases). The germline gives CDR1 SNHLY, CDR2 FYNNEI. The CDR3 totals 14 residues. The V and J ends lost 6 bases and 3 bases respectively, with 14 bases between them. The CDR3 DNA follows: TGTGCCAGCAGGAGGGGGGGGGCAGACTATGGCTACACCTTC. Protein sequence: CASRRGGADYGYTF.

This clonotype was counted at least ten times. The CDR3 here is CASSQPGLGNEQYF. CDR3 sequence (DNA): TGTGCCAGCAGCCAACCGGGACTCGGGAACGAGCAGTACTTC. The chain employs TRBV7-2 and TRBJ2-7, with D perhaps matching TRBD2 (6 bases). Germline V gives CDR1 SGHTA, CDR2 FQGNSA. The ends were cut back, 5 bases at V and 5 bases at J, with 16 bases in the middle. This CDR3 has 14 residues. Full variable domain (rest looked up from reference TRBV7-2 and TRBJ2-7): GAGVSQSPSNKVTEKGKDVELRCDPISGHTALYWYRQSLGQGLEFLIYFQGNSAPDKSGLPSDRFSAERTGGSVSTLTIQRTQQEDSAVYLCASSQPGLGNEQYFGPGTRLTVT.

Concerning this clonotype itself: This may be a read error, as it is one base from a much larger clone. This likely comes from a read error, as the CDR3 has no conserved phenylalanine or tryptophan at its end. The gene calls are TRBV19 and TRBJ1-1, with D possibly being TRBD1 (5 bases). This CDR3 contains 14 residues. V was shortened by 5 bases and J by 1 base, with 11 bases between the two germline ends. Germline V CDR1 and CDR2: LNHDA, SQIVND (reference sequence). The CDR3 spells CASSGGQPNTEAFL. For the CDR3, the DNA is TGTGCCAGTAGTGGAGGACAACCGAACACTGAAGCTTTCTTA.

CDR3 DNA: TGTGCCAGCAGCATAGGGACAGGGAACTACGAGCAGTACTTC. Protein: CASSIGTGNYEQYF. This sequence joins TRBV5-6 and TRBJ2-7, with 9 bases fitting TRBD1. Germline trimming cut 4 bases from V and 3 bases from J; bases unmatched to any gene: 5. This CDR3 spans 14 amino acids. Germline loops: CDR1 SGHDT, CDR2 YYEEEE.

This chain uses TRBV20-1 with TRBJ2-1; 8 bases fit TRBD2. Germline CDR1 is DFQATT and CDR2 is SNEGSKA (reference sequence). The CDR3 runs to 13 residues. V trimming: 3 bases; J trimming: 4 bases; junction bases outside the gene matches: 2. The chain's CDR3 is CSASTSGYNEQFF. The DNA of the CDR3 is TGCAGTGCTAGTACTAGCGGTTACAATGAGCAGTTCTTC.

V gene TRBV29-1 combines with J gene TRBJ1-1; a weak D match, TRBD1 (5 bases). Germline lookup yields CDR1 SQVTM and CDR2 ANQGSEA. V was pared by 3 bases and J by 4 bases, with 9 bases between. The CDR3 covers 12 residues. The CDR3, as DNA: TGCAGCGTTGAGGTCAGGGCCACTGAAGCTTTCTTT. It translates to CSVEVRATEAFF.

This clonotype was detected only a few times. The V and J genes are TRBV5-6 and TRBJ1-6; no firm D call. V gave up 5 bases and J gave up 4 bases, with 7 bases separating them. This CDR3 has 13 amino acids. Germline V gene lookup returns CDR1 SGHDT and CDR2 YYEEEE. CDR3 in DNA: TGTGCCAGCAGAGGAGGGTATAATTCACCCCTCCACTTT. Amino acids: CASRGGYNSPLHF.

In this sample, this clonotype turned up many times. The CDR3 loop reads CVGGLAIVDTQYF. The CDR3 bases are TGTGTGGGAGGACTCGCTATTGTAGATACGCAGTATTTT. The chain combines TRBV7-2 with TRBJ2-3; possible D gene TRBD2, 6 bases. The germline CDR1 and CDR2 sequences are SGHTA and FQGNSA. The CDR3 is made up of 13 amino acids.